The 7 T cell receptor beta chains given below trace back to one sample, sequenced in a study of blood T cell repertoires in COVID-19. Method: immunoSEQ multiplex PCR; TCRdb's copy keeps in-frame clones and lacks some. The sample holds about 130,000 clones, approximately 89% seen once. Sequencing was performed on peripheral blood. The receptors shown here come from a human donor in a cohort sampled during active COVID-19.

The chain joins TRBV11-1 to TRBJ2-3, with D hard to call. Trimming took off 5 bases at V and 0 bases at J, with 3 bases between the two ends. Germline loops: CDR1 SGHAT, CDR2 FQDESV (reference sequence). The CDR3 has 12 amino acids. CDR3 region: CASSTSTDTQYF. DNA for the CDR3: TGTGCCAGCAGCACAAGCACAGATACGCAGTATTTT.

This rearrangement joins TRBV7-2 to TRBJ1-2; D not certain. From germline, CDR1 is SGHTA and CDR2 FQGNSA. The CDR3 has 13 amino acids. V dropped 3 bases and J dropped 8 bases, with 13 bases sitting between them. This CDR3 reads CASSLGGVDGYTF. The CDR3 DNA sequence: TGTGCCAGCAGCTTGGGCGGGGTTGACGGCTACACCTTC.

This rearrangement joins TRBV10-3 to TRBJ1-2; D is perhaps TRBD1 (6 bases). The V gene's germline CDR1 is ENHRY and CDR2 SYGVKD. The CDR3 loop spans 15 amino acids. The V and J ends lost 6 bases and 2 bases respectively, with 16 bases between them. The CDR3 loop reads CAISRTVTANYGYTF. The DNA of the CDR3 is TGTGCCATCAGCCGGACAGTGACGGCGAACTATGGCTACACCTTC.

This clone has a count of ten or more. The CDR3 region is CASSFYARTTDNEQFF. The CDR3 nucleotides are TGTGCCAGCAGCTTCTACGCGCGGACAACCGACAATGAGCAGTTCTTC. The chain links TRBV5-6 to TRBJ2-1; a weak D match, TRBD1 (5 bases). The V and J ends lost 2 bases and 5 bases respectively, with 17 bases between them. The germline CDR1 and CDR2 sequences are SGHDT and YYEEEE. This CDR3 has 16 residues. The full variable domain, rest sourced from reference TRBV5-6 and TRBJ2-1, is DAGVTQSPTHLIKTRGQQVTLRCSPKSGHDTVSWYQQALGQGPQFIFQYYEEEERQRGNFPDRFSGHQFPNYSSELNVNALLLGDSALYLCASSFYARTTDNEQFFGPGTRLTVL.

V is TRBV5-4 and J is TRBJ2-7, with 7 bases fitting TRBD1. Germline V gene sequence: CDR1 SGHNT, CDR2 YYREEE (reference sequence). V lost 4 bases to trimming and J lost 0 bases; unmatched junction nucleotides: 4. The CDR3 is 14 amino acids. In nucleotides, the CDR3 is TGTGCCAGCAGCGCGGACAGGAGCTCCTACGAGCAGTACGTC. Encoded protein: CASSADRSSYEQYV.

The chain is built from TRBV5-1 and TRBJ2-1, with D unclear. The CDR3 is made up of 13 amino acids. V dropped 0 bases and J dropped 5 bases, with 6 bases sitting between them. CDR1 is SGHRS and CDR2 is YFSETQ in the germline V gene. The CDR3: CASSLGPDNEQFF. In nucleotides, the CDR3 is TGCGCCAGCAGCTTGGGTCCGGACAATGAGCAGTTCTTC.

The genes are TRBV7-2 and TRBJ2-3; no reliable D call. V gave up 4 bases and J gave up 6 bases, with 11 bases separating them. This CDR3 region has 13 residues. CDR1 is SGHTA and CDR2 is FQGNSA in the germline V gene. The CDR3 DNA follows: TGTGCCAGCAGCTCCTCCAGGCAGGATACGCAGTATTTT. Its translation: CASSSSRQDTQYF.